One sample yielded the 8 T cell receptor beta chains listed below, sequenced in a study of T cells in Graves' hyperthyroidism and ophthalmopathy. Researchers took RNA transcripts and amplified the TCR beta CDR3 regions from them. Using the HTBI primer set, a first-round RT-PCR was run on the TCR CDR3. TCRdb re-called the multiplex PCR reads through MiXCR, storing one row per CDR3 protein. The sample lists fewer than 900,000 distinct CDR3 sequences; about 16% were seen once. Sequenced input: blood. Every receptor here comes from a man aged 18 to 30 with Graves' hyperthyroidism.

The chain links TRBV29-1 to TRBJ1-2; D might be TRBD1 (6 bases). This CDR3 has 14 residues. Germline V gives CDR1 SQVTM, CDR2 ANQGSEA. Trimming cost V 0 bases and J 4 bases, with 12 bases left between them. The CDR3 DNA follows: TGCAGCGTTGAAGATGTGGGACAACGCTATGGCTACACCTTC. It yields the protein CSVEDVGQRYGYTF.

This clonotype was counted at least ten times. The chain combines TRBV18 with TRBJ2-1; unclear D gene. Trimming took 0 bases from V and 0 from J, leaving 9 bases between them. The CDR3 runs 16 residues. Per the germline V gene, CDR1 is KGHSH and CDR2 is LQKENI. The CDR3 coding sequence is TGTGCCAGCTCACCACCCCCGGCCTCCTCCTACAATGAGCAGTTCTTC. Protein: CASSPPPASSYNEQFF.

The CDR3 DNA reads TGTGCCAGCAGCCCCAAAGGGGGTTATGCCGCTTATTACAATGAGCAGTTCTTC. This translates into CASSPKGGYAAYYNEQFF. The V call is TRBV7-9, the J call TRBJ2-1, with D possibly being TRBD1 (6 bases). The CDR3 loop spans 18 amino acids. Deletions cut 5 bases from V and 4 bases from J, with 24 bases between. The V gene's germline CDR1 is SEHNR and CDR2 FQNEAQ (reference sequence).

This chain joins TRBV3-1 and TRBJ1-1; a weak D match, TRBD1 (6 bases). This CDR3 spans 14 amino acids. Trimming cost V 0 bases and J 11 bases, with 16 bases left between them. CDR1 LGHDT and CDR2 YNNKEL come from the germline V gene (reference sequence). The CDR3 bases are TGTGCCAGCAGCCAAGAAAGGGGGGGAGCGGGGGCTTTCTTT. This codes for CASSQERGGAGAFF.

This clonotype was detected ten times or more. The rearrangement joins TRBV12-3 or TRBV12-4 to TRBJ1-1; D remains unclear. Trimming took 3 bases from V and 0 from J, leaving 5 bases between them. The CDR3 is 13 amino acids. CDR3 DNA sequence: TGTGCCAGCAGTTTTAATCTGAACACTGAAGCTTTCTTT. Residues: CASSFNLNTEAFF.

There are many counts of this clonotype. This sequence joins TRBV7-4 and TRBJ2-5, with 11 positions matching TRBD2. Germline V CDR1 and CDR2: SGHVT, SQSDAQ. This CDR3 spans 18 amino acids. V gave up 0 bases and J gave up 4 bases; unmatched junction bases: 10. Written as DNA, the CDR3 is TGTGCCAGCAGCTTAGCGCGAGGGGGACTAGCGGTAACAGAGACCCAGTACTTC. Encoded protein: CASSLARGGLAVTETQYF.

This chain uses TRBV2 with TRBJ2-4; possible D gene TRBD1, 6 bases. Trimming took 6 bases from V and 0 from J, leaving 12 bases between them. The CDR3 covers 15 residues. Germline loops: CDR1 SNHLY, CDR2 FYNNEI. CDR3 loop: CASSGQRLAKNIQYF. The CDR3, as DNA: TGTGCCAGCAGCGGACAGAGACTAGCCAAAAACATTCAGTACTTC.

This clonotype was counted only a few times. CDR3 amino acids: CASSPRTPGRDLTGELFF. The CDR3 coding sequence is TGTGCCAGCAGTCCCAGGACCCCCGGGAGGGACCTCACCGGGGAGCTGTTTTTT. The rearrangement links TRBV12-3 or TRBV12-4 to TRBJ2-2, with 8 bases aligning to TRBD2. The CDR3 sequence is 18 residues long. J gave up 4 bases and V 5 bases, and 15 bases lay outside the gene matches.